This TCR beta chain appears in the sequencing data of a study of T cell repertoires in cytomegalovirus infection. Study in general: The authors used CMV epitopes that were HLA-C-restricted (recently identified) and HLA-B-restricted (well studied). Public TCR beta signatures provided an indication of both CMV infection and a matching HLA type. Overall study findings and caveats: Individuals carrying CMV plus the relevant HLA were identified by cumulative frequency of public TCR beta families. Ex vivo, HLA-C-restricted CMV-specific TCR beta clonotypes prevailed over the rest of the response.

Notes on this clonotype: As yet, its antigen is unknown.

V lost 7 bases to trimming and J lost 6 bases, with 13 bases between them. The CDR3 is 11 amino acids. Germline assignment: CDR1 SQVTM and CDR2 ANQGSEA. TCRdb reprocessed the reads via MiXCR and lists one record per CDR3 protein. The data show 450,000 to 550,000 distinct CDR3 sequences, roughly 42% seen once. The sample in question was cultured PBMCs, obtained from culture after CMV antigen stimulation. The chain uses TRBV29-1 and TRBJ2-7; D might be TRBD1 (6 bases). The receptor was isolated from a human donor in good health (CMV status not recorded). Some clones in this sample may be carry-over from other donors' samples. CDR3 coding DNA: TGCAGCGGAACAGGGAGAGGCGAGCAGTACTTC. As protein: CSGTGRGEQYF.